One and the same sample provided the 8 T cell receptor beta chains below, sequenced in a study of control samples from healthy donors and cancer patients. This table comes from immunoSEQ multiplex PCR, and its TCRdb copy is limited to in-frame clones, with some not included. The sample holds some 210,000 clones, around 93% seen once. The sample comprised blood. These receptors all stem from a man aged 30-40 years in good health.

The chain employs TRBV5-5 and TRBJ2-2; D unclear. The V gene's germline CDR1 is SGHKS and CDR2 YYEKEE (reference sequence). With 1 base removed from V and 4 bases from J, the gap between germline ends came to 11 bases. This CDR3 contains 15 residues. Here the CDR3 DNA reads TGTGCCAGCAGCTTGAGCCCATCGGGCACCGGGGAGCTGTTTTTT. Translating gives CASSLSPSGTGELFF.

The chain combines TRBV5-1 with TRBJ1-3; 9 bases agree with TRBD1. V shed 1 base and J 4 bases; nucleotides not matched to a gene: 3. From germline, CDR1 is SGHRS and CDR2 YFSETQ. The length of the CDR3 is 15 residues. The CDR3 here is CASSLNRGPGNTIYF. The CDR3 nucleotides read TGCGCCAGCAGCTTGAACAGGGGGCCCGGAAACACCATATATTTT. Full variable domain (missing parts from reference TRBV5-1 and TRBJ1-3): KAGVTQTPRYLIKTRGQQVTLSCSPISGHRSVSWYQQTPGQGLQFLFEYFSETQRNKGNFPGRFSGRQFSNSRSEMNVSTLELGDSALYLCASSLNRGPGNTIYFGEGSWLTVV.

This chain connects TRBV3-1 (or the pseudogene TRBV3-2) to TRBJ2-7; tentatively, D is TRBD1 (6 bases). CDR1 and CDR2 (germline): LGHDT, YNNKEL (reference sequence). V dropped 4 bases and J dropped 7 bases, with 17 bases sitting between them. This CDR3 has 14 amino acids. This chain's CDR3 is CASSPGTLPGEQYF. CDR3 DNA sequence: TGTGCCAGCAGCCCGGGGACATTACCCGGGGAGCAGTACTTC.

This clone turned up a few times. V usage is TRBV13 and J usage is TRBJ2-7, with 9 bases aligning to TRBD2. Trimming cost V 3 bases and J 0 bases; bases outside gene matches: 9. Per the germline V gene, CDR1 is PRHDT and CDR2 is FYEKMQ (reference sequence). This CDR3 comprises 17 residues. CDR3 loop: CASSLQSGGSSSYEQYF. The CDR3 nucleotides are TGTGCCAGCAGCTTGCAGAGCGGGGGGTCCAGCTCCTACGAGCAGTACTTC.

DNA of the CDR3: TGTGCCAGCAGCCAAGGACTCGGCTATGGCTACACCTTC. This sequence encodes CASSQGLGYGYTF. V is TRBV14 and J is TRBJ1-2; D remains ambiguous. Germline CDR1 reads SGHDN; CDR2 reads FVKESK. The CDR3 is 13 amino acids. V was trimmed by 1 base and J by 4 bases, leaving 7 bases between them.

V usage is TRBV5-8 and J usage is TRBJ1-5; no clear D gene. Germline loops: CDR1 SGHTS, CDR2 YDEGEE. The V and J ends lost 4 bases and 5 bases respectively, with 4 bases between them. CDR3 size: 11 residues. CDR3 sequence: CASSDYQPQHF. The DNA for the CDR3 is TGTGCCAGCAGCGACTATCAGCCCCAGCATTTT.

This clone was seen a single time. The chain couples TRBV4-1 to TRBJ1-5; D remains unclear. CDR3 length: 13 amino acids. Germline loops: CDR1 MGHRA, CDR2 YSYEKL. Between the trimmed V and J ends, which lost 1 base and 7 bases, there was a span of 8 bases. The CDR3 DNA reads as TGCGCCAGCAGCCAAGTGGGCACGCAGCCCCAGCATTTT. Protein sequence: CASSQVGTQPQHF.

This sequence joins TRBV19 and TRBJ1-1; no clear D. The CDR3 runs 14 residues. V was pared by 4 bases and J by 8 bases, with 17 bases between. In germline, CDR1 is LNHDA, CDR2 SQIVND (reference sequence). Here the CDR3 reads CASSNRGFSREAFF. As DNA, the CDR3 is TGTGCCAGTAGTAACCGGGGTTTCAGCCGCGAAGCTTTCTTT.